Presented here are 17 T cell receptor beta chains from one specimen sequenced in a study of glioma-infiltrating T cells. Amplification of TCR alpha and beta CDR3 regions from RNA used iRepertoire nested multiplex PCR. In TCRdb, the multiplex PCR reads were re-called with MiXCR into one record per CDR3 protein. The table includes over 80,000 distinct CDR3 sequences, roughly 40% detected once. The material sequenced was glioma tissue, nonneoplastic brain tissue, or PBMCs (not recorded which). These receptor sequences come from a human donor with low-grade glioma or glioblastoma, undergoing nonglioma brain surgery, or in good health (not recorded which).

This clonotype was seen at least ten times. J is TRBJ1-3 and V is TRBV18; TRBD1 matches 7 bases. Per germline, CDR1 KGHSH and CDR2 LQKENI. The trim removed 3 bases at V and 3 bases at J, leaving 8 bases unmatched. This CDR3 has 16 amino acids. CDR3 sequence: CASSPPDRKHGNTIYF. The CDR3, as DNA: TGTGCCAGCTCACCCCCGGACAGGAAGCATGGAAACACCATATATTTT.

The V and J genes are TRBV2 and TRBJ2-5; D is uncertain. In germline, CDR1 is SNHLY, CDR2 FYNNEI. The CDR3 is 14 amino acids. V lost 10 bases to trimming and J lost 5 bases, with 20 bases between them. The CDR3 region has the DNA TGTGCCAACACAGACGGACGATATTCCGAGACCCAGTACTTC. Translation: CANTDGRYSETQYF. The complete variable domain, with remaining parts taken from reference TRBV2 and TRBJ2-5, reads EPEVTQTPSHQVTQMGQEVILRCVPISNHLYFYWYRQILGQKVEFLVSFYNNEISEKSEIFDDQFSVERPDGSNFTLKIRSTKLEDSAMYFCANTDGRYSETQYFGPGTRLLVL.

The V gene is TRBV29-1, the J gene TRBJ2-3, with a tentative D call TRBD2 (5 bases). V lost 3 bases, J lost 5 bases, and 21 bases lay in between. Germline CDR1 and CDR2: SQVTM and ANQGSEA. The CDR3 length is 16 residues. In DNA form, the CDR3 reads TGCAGCGTTGAGGAGGAGACCCACCTTTGGAGAGATACGCAGTATTTT. This translates into CSVEEETHLWRDTQYF.

In its sample, this clonotype was seen many times. The chain recombines TRBV7-9 with TRBJ1-2; D unclear. Germline V lookup: CDR1 SEHNR, CDR2 FQNEAQ (reference sequence). Trimming stripped 5 bases from V and 8 bases from J, with 15 bases between. This CDR3 has 13 residues. The CDR3: CASSQMGMGGYTF. The CDR3 DNA sequence: TGTGCCAGCAGCCAAATGGGCATGGGGGGCTACACCTTC.

V and J are TRBV25-1 and TRBJ2-1; the D call may be TRBD1 or TRBD2 (6 bases each). The germline CDR1 and CDR2 sequences are MGHDK and SYGVNS. The CDR3 totals 15 residues. V lost 6 bases and J 8 bases, leaving 20 bases between the germline ends. The CDR3 protein is CASSQLEGGPHEQFF. The CDR3 DNA reads TGTGCCAGCAGCCAACTAGAAGGGGGGCCCCATGAGCAGTTCTTC.

This clonotype was seen repeatedly, ten times or more. The J gene is TRBJ1-2, the V gene TRBV7-6, with D possibly matching TRBD1 (5 bases). This CDR3 region has 13 residues. V dropped 5 bases and J dropped 4 bases, with 11 bases sitting between them. Germline V lookup: CDR1 SGHVS, CDR2 FNYEAQ. In DNA, the CDR3 is TGTGCCAGCAGCCGGGACGGTACCTATGGCTACACCTTC. Its translation is CASSRDGTYGYTF.

To note about this clonotype: Possible read error: a much larger clone is one base away. The chain is built from TRBV10-2 and TRBJ2-3; 9 bases map to TRBD2. This CDR3 has 15 amino acids. Per the germline V gene, CDR1 is WSHSY and CDR2 is SAAADI. The CDR3 nucleotides are TGTGCCACCAGTACGCCTAGCGGGGGCACAGATACGCAGTATTTT. Translation gives CATSTPSGGTDTQYF.

This clonotype was found many times. This chain uses TRBV5-1 with TRBJ1-4; tentatively, D is TRBD1 (5 bases). CDR3 length: 15 amino acids. V lost 1 base, J lost 1 base, and 8 bases lay in between. Germline V gene lookup returns CDR1 SGHRS and CDR2 YFSETQ. CDR3 in amino acids: CASSLMGETNEKLFF. The CDR3 DNA is TGCGCCAGCAGCTTGATGGGGGAAACTAATGAAAAACTGTTTTTT.

This clonotype was observed once. It may be a read error: a sequence one base away is much more abundant. The chain employs TRBV15 and TRBJ2-6, with D possibly being TRBD1 (5 bases). Germline CDR1 is LNHNV and CDR2 is YYDKDF (reference sequence). The CDR3 length is 15 residues. Here the CDR3 reads CATGPGGSGANALTF. CDR3 in DNA: TGTGCCACCGGCCCGGGCGGCTCTGGGGCCAACGCCCTGACTTTC.

This clonotype is a singleton in its sample. Lacking the conserved final phenylalanine or tryptophan, this CDR3 likely reflects a read error. The genes are TRBV4-3 and TRBJ2-5, with D perhaps TRBD1 (6 bases). Germline V gene data show CDR1 as LGHNA and CDR2 as YSLEER. V lost 0 bases to trimming and J lost 7 bases, with 15 bases between them. The CDR3 totals 15 residues. In DNA form, the CDR3 reads TGCGCCAGCAGCCAAGACAGGGGAAAAGGAGTGACCCAGTACTCC. It encodes CASSQDRGKGVTQYS.

This clonotype has a count of ten or more. CDR3 region: CSVDPSGGGNEQFF. CDR3 in DNA: TGCAGCGTTGATCCTTCGGGGGGGGGCAATGAGCAGTTCTTC. This chain uses TRBV29-1 with TRBJ2-1; 8 bases fit TRBD2. Germline trimming cut 3 bases from V and 6 bases from J; bases unmatched to any gene: 7. The CDR3 extends over 14 amino acids. The germline V gene encodes CDR1 SQVTM and CDR2 ANQGSEA.

This clonotype came up many times. The chain carries TRBV29-1 and TRBJ2-5, with D perhaps TRBD1 or TRBD2 (5 bases each). V lost 3 bases and J 2 bases, leaving 16 bases between the germline ends. Germline values: CDR1 SQVTM, CDR2 ANQGSEA. The CDR3 is 15 residues long. The CDR3 loop reads CSVDMQGVWQETQYF. The CDR3 nucleotides read TGCAGCGTTGATATGCAGGGAGTTTGGCAAGAGACCCAGTACTTC.

Notes on this clonotype: A much larger clone lies one base from this, so it may be a read error. This chain joins TRBV12-3 or TRBV12-4 and TRBJ2-6, with D possibly being TRBD1 (5 bases). The CDR3 extends over 17 amino acids. The CDR3 sequence: CASSESVTITGANALTF. The CDR3 nucleotides read TGTGCCAGCAGTGAGTCTGTGACAATTACTGGGGCCAACGCCCTGACTTTC.

This clonotype was seen repeatedly, ten times or more. The CDR3 protein is CASSEESRATDTQYF. The CDR3 nucleotides read TGTGCCAGCAGTGAAGAGTCCAGGGCGACAGATACGCAGTATTTT. The chain is built from TRBV2 and TRBJ2-3; tentative D call: TRBD1 (5 bases). V lost 1 base and J lost 3, with 11 bases in between. The CDR3 has 15 residues. CDR1 and CDR2 (germline): SNHLY, FYNNEI.

Note on this clonotype: At one boundary the junction diverges from the germline segment, which might be a read error. The gene calls are TRBV7-2 and TRBJ1-5; a possible D gene is TRBD1 (5 bases). This CDR3 comprises 18 residues. The germline V gene encodes CDR1 SGHTA and CDR2 FQGNSA. The CDR3 DNA follows: TGCGCCAGCAGCTTAGGGAGAACCGGACACAGTGGCAATCAGCCCCAGCATTTT. This sequence encodes CASSLGRTGHSGNQPQHF.

This clonotype was counted at least ten times. The chain's CDR3 is CASSSAWGGRETQYF. In nucleotides, the CDR3 is TGTGCCAGCAGTTCCGCATGGGGGGGCAGGGAGACCCAGTACTTC. The V and J genes are TRBV27 and TRBJ2-5; a weak D match, TRBD2 (7 bases). V shed 4 bases and J shed 5 bases, with 17 bases lying between them. Germline V gives CDR1 MNHEY, CDR2 SMNVEV (reference sequence). The CDR3 totals 15 residues.

This clonotype was observed at least ten times. The chain uses TRBV28 and TRBJ2-6; D is tentatively TRBD1 or TRBD2 (5 bases each). This CDR3 region has 15 residues. Per the germline V gene, CDR1 is MDHEN and CDR2 is SYDVKM. V was pared by 3 bases and J by 2 bases, with 8 bases between. The CDR3 sequence is CASSFGTAGANVLTF. DNA of the CDR3: TGTGCCAGCAGTTTCGGGACGGCTGGGGCCAACGTCCTGACTTTC.